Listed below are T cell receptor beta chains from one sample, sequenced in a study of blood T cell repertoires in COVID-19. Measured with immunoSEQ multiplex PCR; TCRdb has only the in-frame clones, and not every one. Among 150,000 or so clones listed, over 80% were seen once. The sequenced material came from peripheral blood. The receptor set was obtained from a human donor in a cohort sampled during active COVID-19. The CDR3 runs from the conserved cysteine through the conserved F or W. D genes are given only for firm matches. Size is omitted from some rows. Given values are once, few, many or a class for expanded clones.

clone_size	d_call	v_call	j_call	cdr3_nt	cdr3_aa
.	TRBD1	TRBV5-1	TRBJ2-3	TGCGCCAGCGGTGACTCGCCGGGACAGGGCCCCAATTTT	CASGDSPGQGPNF
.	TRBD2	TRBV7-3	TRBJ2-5	TGTGCCAGCAGCCCGAATAGCGGGAGGTTAGAGACCCAGTACTTC	CASSPNSGRLETQYF
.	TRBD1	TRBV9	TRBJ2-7	TGTGCCAGCAGCGGGACAGGGGCAGGTCTCGGCGAGCAGTACTTC	CASSGTGAGLGEQYF
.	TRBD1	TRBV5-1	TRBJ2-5	TGCGCCAGCAGCTTGGCGGGACAGGGTCAGAGGGAGACCCAGTACTTC	CASSLAGQGQRETQYF
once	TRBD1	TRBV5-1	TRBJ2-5	TGCGCCAGCAGCTCGACAGGGGAGACCCAGTACTTC	CASSSTGETQYF
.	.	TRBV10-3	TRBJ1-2	TGTGCCATCACGGCGGATACATATGGCTACACCTTC	CAITADTYGYTF
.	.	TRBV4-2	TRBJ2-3	TGTGCCAGCAGCTTTACCAATCGGGGCACAGATACGCAGTATTTT	CASSFTNRGTDTQYF
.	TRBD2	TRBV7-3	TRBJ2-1	TGTGCCAGCAGCTTAAGCGCCGTTCGCGGGAGGGTTGGCTACAATGAGCAGTTCTTC	CASSLSAVRGRVGYNEQFF
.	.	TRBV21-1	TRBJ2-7	TGTGCCAGCAGCAAAGCGCTTAGACAGGGGCTCCTCTACGAGCAGTACTTC	CASSKALRQGLLYEQYF
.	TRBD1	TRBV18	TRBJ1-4	TGTGCCAGCTCATACACAGGGGTAAATGAAAAACTGTTTTTT	CASSYTGVNEKLFF
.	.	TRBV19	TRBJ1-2	TGTGCCAGTAGTAGGCCGGACTGGCGCTATGGCTACACCTTC	CASSRPDWRYGYTF
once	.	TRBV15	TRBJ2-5	TGTGCCACCAGCAGGGAAACTAGCTTCGGGGAGACCCAGTACTTC	CATSRETSFGETQYF
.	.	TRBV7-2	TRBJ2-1	TGTGCCAGCAGCTTAGAATTCTTGGGGAGCGGTGAGCAGTTCTTC	CASSLEFLGSGEQFF
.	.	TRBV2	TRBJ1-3	TGTGCCAGCAGTGTGGGGGGGGGCTTCTCTGGAAACACCATATATTTT	CASSVGGGFSGNTIYF
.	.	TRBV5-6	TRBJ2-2	TGTGCCAGCAGCCGGGCAGCAGGACTCATGGAAGACGGGGAGCTGTTTTTT	CASSRAAGLMEDGELFF
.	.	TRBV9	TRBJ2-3	TGTGCCAGCAGCGTAGTCAGCGGACGCACAGATACGCAGTATTTT	CASSVVSGRTDTQYF
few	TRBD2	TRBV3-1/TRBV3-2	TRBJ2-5	TGTGCCAGCAGACCGGGACTAGCGGGATCGGAGACCCAGTACTTC	CASRPGLAGSETQYF
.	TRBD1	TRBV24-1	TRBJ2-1	TGTGCCACTCGCGGAACTCGACAGGGAAATGAGCAGTTCTTC	CATRGTRQGNEQFF
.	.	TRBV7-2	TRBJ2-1	TGTGCCAGCAGCCTCGCTACTAGCAGATACAATGAGCAGTTCTTC	CASSLATSRYNEQFF
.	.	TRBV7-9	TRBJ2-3	TGTGCCAGCAGCTTAGCTGGTCAGGGCGGTGATACGCAGTATTTT	CASSLAGQGGDTQYF
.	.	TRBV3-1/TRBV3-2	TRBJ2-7	TGTGCCAGCAGCCCAGGGTCTGGGTTGGACTACGAGCAGTACTTC	CASSPGSGLDYEQYF
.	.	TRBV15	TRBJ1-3	TGTGCCACCAGCAGGAATATCGGGGGAGGAGGAAACACCATATATTTT	CATSRNIGGGGNTIYF
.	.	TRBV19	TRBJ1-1	TGTGCCAGTAGTATCGGGGGTCAGGGAATCAGGAACACTGAAGCTTTCTTT	CASSIGGQGIRNTEAFF
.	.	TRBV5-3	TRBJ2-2	TGTGCCAGAAGTCAACCAGGGGTGAACACCGGGGAGCTGTTTTTT	CARSQPGVNTGELFF
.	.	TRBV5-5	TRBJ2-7	TGTGCCAGCAGCTTCGAGGGATACGAGCAGTACTTC	CASSFEGYEQYF
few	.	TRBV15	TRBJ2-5	TGTGCCACCAGCAGAGATGGAGGGGCGAAACTAATAGAGACCCAGTACTTC	CATSRDGGAKLIETQYF
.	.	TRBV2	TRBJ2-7	TGTGCCAGCAGTTGGCTTGCCGGGAACGAGCAGTACTTC	CASSWLAGNEQYF
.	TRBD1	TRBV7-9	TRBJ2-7	TGTGCCAGCAGCCCCGGACAGGGGGCTAACTACGAGCAGTACTTC	CASSPGQGANYEQYF
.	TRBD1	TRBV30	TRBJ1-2	TGTGCCTGGAGTATAGGACAGGGGGCGGGTGGCTACACCTTC	CAWSIGQGAGGYTF
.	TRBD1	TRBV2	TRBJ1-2	TGTGCCAGCAGAGTACAGGGGCTCTATGGCTACACCTTC	CASRVQGLYGYTF
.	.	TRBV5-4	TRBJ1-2	TGTGCCAGCAGCTTGGGGCAGGGTGGGAGGTTTGCCTTC	CASSLGQGGRFAF
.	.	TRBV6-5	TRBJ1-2	TGTGCCAGCAGGGAGGGTAGACTCGCTAACTATGGCTACACCTTC	CASREGRLANYGYTF
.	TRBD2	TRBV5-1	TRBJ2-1	TGCGCCAGCAGCTACCCGACTAGCGGGAGCGGTAAGGAAAGAAACTCCTACAATGAGCAGTTCTTC	CASSYPTSGSGKERNSYNEQFF
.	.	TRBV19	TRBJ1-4	TGTGCCAGTAGACGGAACAGTAGGGGCCCAACTAATGAAAAACTGTTTTTT	CASRRNSRGPTNEKLFF
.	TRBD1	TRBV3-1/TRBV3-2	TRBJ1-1	TGTGCCAGCAGCCAAGCCCCCGGGACAGGGGGCGAAGCTTTCTTT	CASSQAPGTGGEAFF
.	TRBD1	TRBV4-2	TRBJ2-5	TGTGCCAGCAGCCAAGGGGACAGCCAAGAGACCCAGTACTTC	CASSQGDSQETQYF
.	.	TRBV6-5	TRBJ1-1	TGTGCCAGCAGTCCGTTATGGGTTGCGGGGACTGAAGCTTTCTTT	CASSPLWVAGTEAFF
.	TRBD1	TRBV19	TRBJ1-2	TGTGCCAGTAGTACCACCCCCCTGGGGACAGTCTTCTACACCTTC	CASSTTPLGTVFYTF
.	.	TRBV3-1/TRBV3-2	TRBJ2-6	TGTGCCAGCAGCCAAGATCGGAGGCCTGGGGCCAACGTCCTGACTTTC	CASSQDRRPGANVLTF
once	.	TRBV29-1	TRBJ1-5	TGCAGCGTTGCCCAGTCCGATCAGCCCCAGCATTTT	CSVAQSDQPQHF
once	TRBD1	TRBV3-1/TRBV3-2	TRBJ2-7	TGTGCCAGCAGTCGAGGGCGAGGACAGGGAGCCTACGAGCAGTACTTC	CASSRGRGQGAYEQYF
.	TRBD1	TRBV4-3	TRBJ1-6	TGCGCCAGCAGCCTTTCGGGGGACAGAGATTCACCCCTCCACTTT	CASSLSGDRDSPLHF